The rows below give T cell receptor beta chains drawn from one sample of a study of shared clonotypes between healthy human individuals. TCRdb's copy holds only in-frame clones and misses some; the assay was immunoSEQ multiplex PCR. This table has around 1.9 million clones, about 93% appearing once. The sample comprised naive CD8+ T cells from PBMCs. These receptors were obtained from a man between 18 and 29 years old in good health. Some clones in this sample may be carry-over from other donors' samples. CDR3s include the opening cysteine and the closing phenylalanine or tryptophan. Fields, in order: V gene, D gene, clone size, J gene, CDR3 protein, CDR3 DNA. A D gene is named only where the DNA matches it firmly. Clone sizes are given selectively: once, few, many, or a class where the clone is expanded.

V: TRBV30; D: -; size: few; J: TRBJ1-1; CDR3: CAWIRATEAFF; DNA: TGTGCCTGGATAAGGGCGACTGAAGCTTTCTTT
V: TRBV28; D: -; size: -; J: TRBJ2-7; CDR3: CASSSRTGYEQYF; DNA: TGTGCCAGCAGTTCCCGGACGGGCTACGAGCAGTACTTC
V: TRBV27; D: -; size: -; J: TRBJ2-7; CDR3: CASSFPGGEQYF; DNA: TGTGCCAGCAGTTTTCCCGGCGGAGAGCAGTACTTC
V: TRBV9; D: TRBD1; size: -; J: TRBJ1-5; CDR3: CASSCYTGTGEKYSNQPQHF; DNA: TGTGCCAGCAGCTGCTACACCGGGACAGGGGAGAAGTATAGCAATCAGCCCCAGCATTTT
V: TRBV19; D: -; size: -; J: TRBJ1-5; CDR3: CASSPRDLSNQPQHF; DNA: TGTGCCAGTAGCCCTAGGGACCTCAGCAATCAGCCCCAGCATTTT
V: TRBV28; D: -; size: -; J: TRBJ2-1; CDR3: CASSPVWDWPTNEQFF; DNA: TGTGCCAGCAGCCCAGTTTGGGACTGGCCGACCAATGAGCAGTTCTTC
V: TRBV7-2; D: -; size: -; J: TRBJ2-7; CDR3: CASSLSAKTEQYF; DNA: TGTGCCAGCAGCCTCTCGGCTAAGACCGAGCAGTACTTC
V: TRBV7-9; D: -; size: -; J: TRBJ2-5; CDR3: CASSLVGTETQYF; DNA: TGTGCCAGCAGCCTCGTGGGTACGGAGACCCAGTACTTC
V: TRBV7-8; D: -; size: -; J: TRBJ2-7; CDR3: CASSSRQRSTYEQYF; DNA: TGTGCCAGCAGCTCAAGACAGAGAAGTACCTACGAGCAGTACTTC
V: TRBV11-2; D: TRBD2; size: -; J: TRBJ2-3; CDR3: CASSSIPGLSTDTQYF; DNA: TGTGCCAGCAGCTCCATCCCGGGACTAAGCACAGATACGCAGTATTTT
V: TRBV6-5; D: -; size: -; J: TRBJ1-3; CDR3: CASSYRAGSGNTIYF; DNA: TGTGCCAGCAGTTACCGGGCTGGGTCGGGAAACACCATATATTTT
V: TRBV27; D: -; size: -; J: TRBJ2-1; CDR3: CASNPYSSYNEQFF; DNA: TGTGCCAGCAACCCTTACAGCTCCTACAATGAGCAGTTCTTC
V: TRBV6-6; D: -; size: -; J: TRBJ1-2; CDR3: CASSLLMPPTNYGYTF; DNA: TGTGCCAGCAGTCTTTTAATGCCCCCTACTAACTATGGCTACACCTTC
V: TRBV27; D: -; size: -; J: TRBJ2-1; CDR3: CASSISGHFYNEQFF; DNA: TGTGCCAGCAGTATTTCGGGGCACTTCTACAATGAGCAGTTCTTC
V: TRBV6-1; D: -; size: -; J: TRBJ2-1; CDR3: CASSEGYFSYNEQFF; DNA: TGTGCCAGCAGTGAAGGATACTTCTCCTACAATGAGCAGTTCTTC
V: TRBV5-4; D: -; size: few; J: TRBJ2-7; CDR3: CASSLAYEQYF; DNA: TGTGCCAGCAGCTTGGCCTACGAGCAGTACTTC
V: TRBV9; D: TRBD2; size: -; J: TRBJ2-5; CDR3: CASSAGGANQETQYF; DNA: TGTGCCAGCAGCGCCGGGGGGGCCAACCAAGAGACCCAGTACTTC
V: TRBV4-1; D: -; size: -; J: TRBJ1-2; CDR3: CASSQQGLLFGYTF; DNA: TGCGCCAGCAGCCAACAGGGGCTCTTGTTTGGCTACACCTTC
V: TRBV4-1; D: -; size: -; J: TRBJ1-2; CDR3: CASSQDLKNYGYTF; DNA: TGCGCCAGCAGCCAAGATCTGAAGAACTATGGCTACACCTTC
V: TRBV9; D: -; size: -; J: TRBJ1-2; CDR3: CASSFDPLGYTF; DNA: TGTGCCAGCAGCTTCGACCCTCTGGGCTACACCTTC
V: TRBV11-2; D: -; size: -; J: TRBJ1-1; CDR3: CASSLYANTEAFF; DNA: TGTGCCAGCAGCTTATATGCGAACACTGAAGCTTTCTTT
V: TRBV6-5; D: -; size: -; J: TRBJ2-7; CDR3: CASSYGQGSYEQYF; DNA: TGTGCCAGCAGTTACGGGCAGGGGTCCTACGAGCAGTACTTC
V: TRBV28; D: -; size: -; J: TRBJ2-7; CDR3: CASSFFYEQYF; DNA: TGTGCCAGCAGTTTTTTCTACGAGCAGTACTTC
V: TRBV25-1; D: -; size: -; J: TRBJ2-5; CDR3: CASSEYMIETFQETQYF; DNA: TGTGCCAGCAGTGAATATATGATAGAGACTTTTCAAGAGACCCAGTACTTC
V: TRBV27; D: -; size: -; J: TRBJ2-7; CDR3: CASRQGNSYEQYF; DNA: TGTGCCAGCAGGCAGGGGAACTCCTACGAGCAGTACTTC
V: TRBV5-4; D: -; size: -; J: TRBJ2-1; CDR3: CASSLGSTLNDNEQFF; DNA: TGTGCCAGCAGCTTGGGATCCACCCTCAACGACAATGAGCAGTTCTTC
V: TRBV18; D: TRBD1; size: -; J: TRBJ2-5; CDR3: CASSPRTGGYQETQYF; DNA: TGTGCCAGCTCACCACGAACAGGGGGCTACCAAGAGACCCAGTACTTC
V: TRBV11-2; D: TRBD2; size: -; J: TRBJ2-3; CDR3: CASSLLAGGPTDTQYF; DNA: TGTGCCAGCAGCTTATTAGCGGGAGGGCCCACAGATACGCAGTATTTT
V: TRBV19; D: TRBD1; size: -; J: TRBJ2-7; CDR3: CASSILRQGAYEQYF; DNA: TGTGCCAGTAGTATCCTCCGACAGGGGGCCTACGAGCAGTACTTC
V: TRBV19; D: -; size: -; J: TRBJ1-1; CDR3: CASNMQGNTEAFF; DNA: TGTGCCAGTAACATGCAGGGGAACACTGAAGCTTTCTTT
V: TRBV7-9; D: TRBD1; size: few; J: TRBJ1-4; CDR3: CASRTTGETNEKLFF; DNA: TGTGCCAGCAGAACCACAGGGGAGACTAATGAAAAACTGTTTTTT
V: TRBV10-3; D: -; size: -; J: TRBJ2-2; CDR3: CAIMDTQNTGELFF; DNA: TGTGCCATCATGGACACTCAAAACACCGGGGAGCTGTTTTTT
V: TRBV28; D: TRBD2; size: -; J: TRBJ2-7; CDR3: CASSLGLAGTSYEQYF; DNA: TGTGCCAGCAGTTTAGGACTAGCGGGGACTTCCTACGAGCAGTACTTC
V: TRBV19; D: -; size: -; J: TRBJ2-3; CDR3: CASSIFISEFTDTQYF; DNA: TGTGCCAGTAGTATATTCATTTCGGAGTTCACAGATACGCAGTATTTT
V: TRBV19; D: -; size: -; J: TRBJ1-5; CDR3: CASSRPAGYSNQPQHF; DNA: TGTGCCAGTAGCCGGCCGGCCGGGTATAGCAATCAGCCCCAGCATTTT
V: TRBV4-3; D: TRBD1; size: -; J: TRBJ2-1; CDR3: CASSPDGTGLYNEQFF; DNA: TGCGCCAGCAGCCCAGACGGGACAGGGCTCTACAATGAGCAGTTCTTC
V: TRBV2; D: -; size: -; J: TRBJ2-7; CDR3: CASKRTVYEQYF; DNA: TGTGCCAGCAAACGGACAGTCTACGAGCAGTACTTC
V: TRBV9; D: -; size: -; J: TRBJ2-5; CDR3: CASSEPKNGVPRETQYF; DNA: TGTGCCAGCAGCGAGCCCAAAAACGGAGTCCCCAGAGAGACCCAGTACTTC
V: TRBV27; D: -; size: -; J: TRBJ2-5; CDR3: CASSSLGVQETQYF; DNA: TGTGCCAGCAGTTCCCTAGGGGTACAAGAGACCCAGTACTTC
V: TRBV28; D: TRBD2; size: -; J: TRBJ2-3; CDR3: CASTSGRASTDTQYF; DNA: TGTGCCAGCACCAGCGGGAGGGCGAGCACAGATACGCAGTATTTT
V: TRBV7-2; D: TRBD1; size: -; J: TRBJ2-5; CDR3: CASSLDRGRETQYF; DNA: TGTGCCAGCAGCTTAGACAGGGGGCGAGAGACCCAGTACTTC
V: TRBV7-8; D: -; size: -; J: TRBJ2-7; CDR3: CASSWAPAGSSYEQYF; DNA: TGTGCCAGCAGCTGGGCACCGGCGGGTTCCTCCTACGAGCAGTACTTC
V: TRBV7-9; D: TRBD1; size: -; J: TRBJ1-2; CDR3: CASSSIGGDRGYGYTF; DNA: TGTGCCAGCAGCTCCATAGGGGGGGACAGGGGCTATGGCTACACCTTC
V: TRBV9; D: -; size: -; J: TRBJ1-1; CDR3: CASSVGLTAEAFF; DNA: TGTGCCAGCAGCGTAGGCCTGACAGCAGAAGCTTTCTTT
V: TRBV27; D: -; size: once; J: TRBJ2-3; CDR3: CASSSLPPGLRTDTQYF; DNA: TGTGCCAGCAGTTCCCTTCCTCCAGGGCTTCGTACAGATACGCAGTATTTT
V: TRBV5-1; D: -; size: -; J: TRBJ1-1; CDR3: CASSRTINTEAFF; DNA: TGCGCCAGCAGCAGGACGATCAACACTGAAGCTTTCTTT
V: TRBV7-7; D: TRBD2; size: -; J: TRBJ2-2; CDR3: CASSLDPAGGSGELFF; DNA: TGTGCCAGCAGCTTAGACCCGGCGGGAGGGAGTGGGGAGCTGTTTTTT
V: TRBV29-1; D: -; size: -; J: TRBJ2-7; CDR3: CSASGLSEQYF; DNA: TGCAGCGCCTCCGGACTATCGGAGCAGTACTTC
V: TRBV11-2; D: -; size: -; J: TRBJ2-1; CDR3: CASRTRTGSYNEQFF; DNA: TGTGCCAGCAGGACTAGGACGGGATCCTACAATGAGCAGTTCTTC
V: TRBV7-9; D: -; size: once; J: TRBJ2-1; CDR3: CASSSPDLTYNEQFF; DNA: TGTGCCAGCAGCTCCCCGGACCTAACCTACAATGAGCAGTTCTTC
V: TRBV7-2; D: -; size: -; J: TRBJ1-1; CDR3: CASSLDDKYTEAFF; DNA: TGTGCCAGCAGCTTAGATGACAAGTACACTGAAGCTTTCTTT
V: TRBV10-3; D: -; size: -; J: TRBJ1-1; CDR3: CAITSSQVATEAFF; DNA: TGTGCCATCACCTCGTCTCAGGTGGCCACTGAAGCTTTCTTT
V: TRBV10-2; D: -; size: -; J: TRBJ1-2; CDR3: CASSDDRNYGYTF; DNA: TGCGCCAGCAGTGATGACAGGAACTATGGCTACACCTTC
V: TRBV5-1; D: TRBD2; size: -; J: TRBJ2-1; CDR3: CASSGILAGFNEQFF; DNA: TGCGCCAGCAGCGGAATACTAGCGGGTTTCAATGAGCAGTTCTTC
V: TRBV4-1; D: -; size: -; J: TRBJ2-1; CDR3: CASSQGTGEQFF; DNA: TGCGCCAGCAGCCAGGGGACCGGTGAGCAGTTCTTC
V: TRBV5-5; D: TRBD1; size: -; J: TRBJ2-5; CDR3: CASSWGTGQGMIQETQYF; DNA: TGTGCCAGCAGCTGGGGGACAGGACAGGGGATGATCCAAGAGACCCAGTACTTC
V: TRBV10-2; D: TRBD2; size: -; J: TRBJ2-1; CDR3: CASSAGRGNNEQFF; DNA: TGCGCCAGCAGTGCCGGGAGGGGGAACAATGAGCAGTTCTTC
V: TRBV28; D: -; size: -; J: TRBJ2-5; CDR3: CASRGVRGEGWETQYF; DNA: TGTGCCAGCAGGGGAGTAAGGGGTGAGGGTTGGGAGACCCAGTACTTC
V: TRBV27; D: TRBD1; size: -; J: TRBJ2-7; CDR3: CASSPYRGHLYEQYF; DNA: TGTGCCAGCAGTCCCTACAGGGGGCATCTCTACGAGCAGTACTTC